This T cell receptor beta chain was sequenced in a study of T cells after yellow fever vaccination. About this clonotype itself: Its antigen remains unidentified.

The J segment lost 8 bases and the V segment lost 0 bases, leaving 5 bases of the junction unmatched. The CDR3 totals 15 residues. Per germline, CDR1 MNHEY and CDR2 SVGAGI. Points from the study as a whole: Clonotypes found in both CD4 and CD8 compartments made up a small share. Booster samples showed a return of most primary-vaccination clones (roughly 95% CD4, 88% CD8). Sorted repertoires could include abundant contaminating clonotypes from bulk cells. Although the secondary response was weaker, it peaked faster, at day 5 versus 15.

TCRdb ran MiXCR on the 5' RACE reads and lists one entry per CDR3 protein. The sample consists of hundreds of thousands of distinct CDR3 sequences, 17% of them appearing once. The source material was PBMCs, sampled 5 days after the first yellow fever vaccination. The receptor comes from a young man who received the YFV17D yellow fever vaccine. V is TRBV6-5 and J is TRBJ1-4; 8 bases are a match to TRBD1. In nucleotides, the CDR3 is TGTGCCAGCAGTTACTCCGGGACAGGAGGGGAAAAACTGTTTTTT. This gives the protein CASSYSGTGGEKLFF.